The T cell receptor (beta chain) described here comes from a study of neoadjuvant nivolumab and ipilimumab in lung cancer. This clone was counted a few times. Its antigen is unidentified. Study observations and caveats: Resected tumors had greater TCR richness and clonality than uninvolved lung. Blood richness before therapy tracked richness in tumors resected after neoadjuvant therapy. A small number of samples were TCR sequenced. From pretherapy to surgery, tumor richness and clonality rose with dual therapy.

With 0 bases removed from V and 7 bases from J, the gap between germline ends came to 11 bases. Germline V gene sequence: CDR1 SGHDT, CDR2 YYEEEE. The CDR3 length is 15 residues. Data came from immunoSEQ multiplex PCR; TCRdb stores just in-frame clones and leaves some out. The sample holds around 20,000 clones, 60% to 80% seen once. This TCR was sampled from an adult with non-small cell lung cancer. The genes are TRBV5-6 and TRBJ1-6, with D tentatively TRBD1 (6 bases). The sequences come from tumor tissue, collected after neoadjuvant nivolumab, alone or with ipilimumab, at or shortly before surgery. In DNA, the CDR3 is TGTGCCAGCAGCTTGGATCCAGGGGCAAATTCACCCCTCCACTTT. It is translated as CASSLDPGANSPLHF.